This T cell receptor (beta chain) was identified in a study of STAT3 mutations in large granular lymphocyte leukemia. Whole-study findings and limits: Variable sampling intervals and differing treatment regimens complicated linking therapy response to TCR clonal burden changes. In T-cell large granular lymphocyte leukemia, about half of patients showed multiple immunodominant subclonotypes.

Only in-frame clones appear in the TCRdb table, and some are missing; sequencing was by immunoSEQ multiplex PCR. The data show around 12,000 clones, over 75% seen once. CDR3 length equals 16 residues. The V segment lost 4 bases and the J segment 3 bases; nucleotides outside the gene matches: 8. The germline V gene has CDR1 MNHNS and CDR2 SASEGT. This clone was detected once. The antigen remains unidentified. Material for sequencing was peripheral blood mononuclear cells. The rearrangement links TRBV6-1 to TRBJ2-4, with 8 positions matching TRBD1. This receptor was taken from a man aged 55 to 70 with T-cell large granular lymphocyte leukemia. Some clones in this sample may be carry-over from other donors' samples. CDR3 DNA sequence: TGTGCCAGCAGTGCTCCGACAGGGGCCTTCAAAAACATTCAGTACTTC. Translating it yields CASSAPTGAFKNIQYF.